These 17 T cell receptor beta chains were all obtained from the same sample, sequenced in a study of metastatic and nonmetastatic thyroid tumors. TCRdb used MiXCR to call clones anew from the PCR reads. The table records some 4,500 clones, roughly a fifth of them present only once. No patient received treatment before thyroid surgery. The sample consisted of adjacent normal tissue. These receptors all come from a male donor with papillary thyroid cancer or a benign thyroid nodule (not recorded which). Some clones in this sample may be carry-over from other donors' samples.

This clone occurred many times. The V and J genes are TRBV29-1 and TRBJ1-5, with D tentatively TRBD1 (5 bases). V shed 8 bases and J shed 2 bases, with 16 bases lying between them. This CDR3 has 14 residues. Germline CDR1 and CDR2: SQVTM and ANQGSEA. CDR3 in amino acids: CSFSSGGGNQPQHF. In DNA, the CDR3 is TGCAGCTTCTCGTCCGGGGGGGGCAATCAGCCCCAGCATTTT.

This chain joins TRBV2 and TRBJ2-1; no firm D call. Germline V lookup: CDR1 SNHLY, CDR2 FYNNEI. V lost 5 bases to trimming and J lost 4 bases, with 12 bases between them. The CDR3 spans 14 residues. In DNA, the CDR3 is TGTGCCAGCAGTTTACAGTCTGTTTACAATGAGCAGTTCTTC. Its protein is CASSLQSVYNEQFF.

As to this clone: The conserved phenylalanine or tryptophan normally closing the CDR3 is absent here, so this likely arose from a read error. Because the CDR3's place on the DNA is in doubt, the DNA is left out and the CDR3 is given as listed by TCRdb. This chain connects TRBV20-1 to TRBJ2-5. Germline CDR1 and CDR2: DFQATT and SNEGSKA (reference sequence). The CDR3 is 10 amino acids in total, end residues counted. The CDR3 reads CSAGTETQLL.

This chain connects TRBV7-2 to TRBJ2-2; the D is unclear. The V end lost 5 bases, the J end lost 5 bases, and 3 bases lay between the germline ends. There are 11 residues in the CDR3. From germline, CDR1 is SGHTA and CDR2 FQGNSA. CDR3 region: CASSGTGELFF. In nucleotides, the CDR3 is TGTGCCAGCAGCGGAACCGGGGAGCTGTTTTTT.

This clone was picked up a small number of times. The rearrangement uses TRBV20-1 and TRBJ1-5; the match to TRBD1 covers 7 bases. The CDR3 consists of 15 residues. Germline V gene data show CDR1 as DFQATT and CDR2 as SNEGSKA (reference sequence). V shed 0 bases, J shed 6 bases, and the junction held 8 bases outside the gene matches. CDR3 coding DNA: TGCAGTGCTAGAGATCTACAGGGGATCGCTCAGCCCCAGCATTTT. Translating gives CSARDLQGIAQPQHF.

In this sample, this clone is medium-sized. The chain has TRBV6-1 and TRBJ1-6, with D perhaps matching TRBD1 (6 bases). CDR3 size: 15 residues. V was pared by 6 bases and J by 7 bases, with 16 bases between. Germline CDR1 and CDR2: MNHNS and SASEGT. The CDR3 DNA follows: TGTGCCAGCAGGGTCGACGGGGGCGGCAATTCACCCCTCCACTTT. Protein product: CASRVDGGGNSPLHF.

V is TRBV6-1 and J is TRBJ1-5; D is possibly TRBD1 (5 bases). The V gene lost 6 bases and the J gene lost 0 bases, with 12 bases spanning the gap. CDR3 length equals 15 residues. The germline gives CDR1 MNHNS, CDR2 SASEGT. The CDR3 nucleotides are TGTGCCAGCAGGGGGAACAGGCATAGCAATCAGCCCCAGCATTTT. This sequence encodes CASRGNRHSNQPQHF.

Turning to this clone: The sample holds other DNA sequences that translate to the same CDR3. This chain connects TRBV27 to TRBJ1-2; no firm D call. The length of the CDR3 is 15 residues. Germline lookup yields CDR1 MNHEY and CDR2 SMNVEV (reference sequence). The ends were cut back, 4 bases at V and 3 bases at J, with 15 bases in the middle. CDR3 DNA sequence: TGTGCCAGCAGTTCCCAAGGTGGCAATTACTATGGCTACACCTTC. Translating gives CASSSQGGNYYGYTF.

The chain is built from TRBV6-6 and TRBJ1-6; 10 nucleotides align to TRBD1. Germline V gene lookup returns CDR1 MNHNY and CDR2 SVGAGI (reference sequence). The trim removed 2 bases at V and 7 bases at J, leaving 2 bases unmatched. There are 15 residues in the CDR3. The CDR3 nucleotides are TGTGCCAGCAGTTACCCGGGACAGGGGAATTCACCCCTCCACTTT. Translation gives CASSYPGQGNSPLHF.

This clone is medium-sized (0.01 to 0.1%) in the sample. The rearrangement links TRBV7-9 to TRBJ2-7; D remains unclear. Trimming pared 5 bases from V and 1 base from J, leaving 12 bases between. Germline V CDR1 and CDR2: SEHNR, FQNEAQ (reference sequence). The CDR3 is made up of 14 amino acids. CDR3 DNA sequence: TGTGCCAGCAGCGCCACAGCGCCTTCCTACGAGCAGTACTTC. It translates to CASSATAPSYEQYF.

This clone was seen at least ten times. This sequence may be a read error, since a much larger clone differs from it by one base. The same CDR3 arises from other DNA sequences in this sample as well. The chain couples TRBV4-2 to TRBJ1-2; 7 bases fit TRBD1. Germline loops: CDR1 LGHNA, CDR2 YNFKEQ. V lost 0 bases, J lost 2 bases, and 6 bases stayed unmatched. The CDR3 is 16 residues long. This chain's CDR3 is CASSQDSGTENYGYTF. The CDR3 DNA reads TGTGCCAGCAGCCAAGATAGTGGGACAGAGAACTATGGCTACACCTTC.

This clone was picked up many times. The genes are TRBV3-1 and TRBJ1-5; possible D gene TRBD1, 6 bases. The CDR3 sequence is 15 residues long. Germline V gene lookup returns CDR1 LGHDT and CDR2 YNNKEL (reference sequence). The V end was cut by 1 base, the J end by 7 bases, with 14 bases between. CDR3 in amino acids: CASSQGGGAWQPQHF. CDR3 nucleotides: TGTGCCAGCAGCCAAGGGGGGGGGGCATGGCAGCCCCAGCATTTT. The full variable domain, rest sourced from reference TRBV3-1 and TRBJ1-5, is DTAVSQTPKYLVTQMGNDKSIKCEQNLGHDTMYWYKQDSKKFLKIMFSYNNKELIINETVPNRFSPKSPDKAHLNLHINSLELGDSAVYFCASSQGGGAWQPQHFGDGTRLSIL.

This clone was recorded at least ten times. It may be a read error: a sequence one base away is much more abundant. The missing conserved phenylalanine or tryptophan at the end of this CDR3 makes a read error likely. The CDR3 region has the DNA TGTGCCAGCAGTTACTCGAGTGAGGGGAACACTGAAGCTTTCTCT. It specifies CASSYSSEGNTEAFS. The chain carries TRBV6-6 and TRBJ1-1; D not resolved. CDR3 length equals 15 residues. Germline values: CDR1 MNHNY, CDR2 SVGAGI (reference sequence). V gave up 0 bases and J gave up 1 base, with 9 bases separating them.

This clone appeared once. The gene calls are TRBV5-1 and TRBJ2-1; D not certain. Germline CDR1 SGHRS, CDR2 YFSETQ. This CDR3 is 15 amino acids long. V was cut by 0 bases and J by 0 bases, with 7 bases left in between. The CDR3 nucleotides read TGCGCCAGCAGCTTGGGGCAGGACTCCTACAATGAGCAGTTCTTC. Translation: CASSLGQDSYNEQFF. The variable domain in full, completed from reference TRBV5-1 and TRBJ2-1, reads KAGVTQTPRYLIKTRGQQVTLSCSPISGHRSVSWYQQTPGQGLQFLFEYFSETQRNKGNFPGRFSGRQFSNSRSEMNVSTLELGDSALYLCASSLGQDSYNEQFFGPGTRLTVL.

In its sample, this clone was seen many times. A much more abundant neighbour one base away suggests this may be a read error. The chain employs TRBV6-1 and TRBJ1-1; tentatively, D is TRBD1 (5 bases). The CDR3 runs to 14 residues. Germline CDR1 reads MNHNS; CDR2 reads SASEGT. V was shortened by 8 bases and J by 5 bases, with 18 bases between the two germline ends. The CDR3: CASGGGGWKTEAFF. The CDR3, as DNA: TGTGCCAGCGGGGGGGGTGGGTGGAAGACTGAAGCTTTCTTT.

By share, this clone ranks as large (0.1 to 1%). The chain links TRBV7-8 to TRBJ1-1, with D possibly matching TRBD1 (5 bases). With 5 bases removed from V and 2 bases from J, the gap between germline ends came to 9 bases. Germline loops: CDR1 SGHVS, CDR2 FQNEAQ. This CDR3 region has 13 residues. DNA for the CDR3: TGTGCCAGCAGCAATAGGGGTAACACTGAAGCTTTCTTT. Translating it yields CASSNRGNTEAFF.

V gene TRBV28 combines with J gene TRBJ2-5; TRBD1 agrees at 7 bases. CDR1 MDHEN and CDR2 SYDVKM come from the germline V gene. CDR3 length: 14 amino acids. After removal of 3 bases from V and 1 base from J, the junction contained 2 bases not matched to a gene. CDR3 DNA: TGTGCCAGCAGTTTTGGGGACAGCCAAGAGACCCAGTACTTC. Encoded protein: CASSFGDSQETQYF.